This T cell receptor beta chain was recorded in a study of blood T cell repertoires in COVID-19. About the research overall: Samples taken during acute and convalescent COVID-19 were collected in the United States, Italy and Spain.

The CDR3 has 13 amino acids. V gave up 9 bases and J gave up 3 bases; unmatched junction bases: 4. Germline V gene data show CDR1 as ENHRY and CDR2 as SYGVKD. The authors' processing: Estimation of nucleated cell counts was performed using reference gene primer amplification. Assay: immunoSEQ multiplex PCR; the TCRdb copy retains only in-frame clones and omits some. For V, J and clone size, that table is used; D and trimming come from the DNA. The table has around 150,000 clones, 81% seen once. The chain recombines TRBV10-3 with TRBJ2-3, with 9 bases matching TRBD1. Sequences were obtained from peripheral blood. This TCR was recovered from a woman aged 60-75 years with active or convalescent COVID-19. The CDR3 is CAIGQGLTDTQYF. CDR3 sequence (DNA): TGTGCCATAGGACAGGGGCTTACAGATACGCAGTATTTT.